This TCR beta chain came from a study of type 1 regulatory T cells (dated by TCRdb to about 2021). General notes on the study: An in vitro protocol by which a Tr1-enriched, alloantigen-specific CD4 T cell product named T-allo10 was generated was characterized in the study. T-allo10 was being tested clinically in patients with hematological malignancies who were undergoing allogeneic hematopoietic stem cell transplantation.

Paper-wide results and their limitations: Compared with non-Tr1 cells, Tr1 cells had a TCR repertoire that was more restricted, a finding the study read as clonal expansion induced by alloantigen.

The CDR3 numbers 13 residues from cysteine through phenylalanine. The entry retains the CDR3 DNA only, 39 bases that are in frame from base 1. V is reduced by 1 base and J by 7 bases, leaving a spacing of 9 bases between them. From the germline V gene (reference sequence), CDR1 is LGHDT and CDR2 is YNNKEL. The sequencing machine was an Illumina MiSeq. In-frame beta chains were kept once TCRdb had trimmed the public reads at Q25 with fastp and called clones with MiXCR. One record per CDR3 amino acid sequence lists the most common genes and DNA. The sample records about 62,000 distinct CDR3 sequences, 55% to 65% of which are singletons. The ten largest clones take up 1.8% of the sample. In the case of this clonotype: Which antigen it targets is not known. Qualities for individual bases were not recorded, and no much larger clone is one base off.

The sample taken for sequencing was cultured non-Tr1 T cells, either the whole culture or a sorted T cell fraction (not recorded which). This specimen's cell subset or site label, interpreted: non-Tr1 population from the T-allo10 product. This receptor chain uses TRBV3-1 and TRBJ2-3, with the D gene uncertain. The receptor's source is a human donor in good health. The DNA sequence is given as TGTGCCAGCAGCCAAGGCCCATCTAATACGCAGTATTTT. Its translation is CASSQGPSNTQYF.